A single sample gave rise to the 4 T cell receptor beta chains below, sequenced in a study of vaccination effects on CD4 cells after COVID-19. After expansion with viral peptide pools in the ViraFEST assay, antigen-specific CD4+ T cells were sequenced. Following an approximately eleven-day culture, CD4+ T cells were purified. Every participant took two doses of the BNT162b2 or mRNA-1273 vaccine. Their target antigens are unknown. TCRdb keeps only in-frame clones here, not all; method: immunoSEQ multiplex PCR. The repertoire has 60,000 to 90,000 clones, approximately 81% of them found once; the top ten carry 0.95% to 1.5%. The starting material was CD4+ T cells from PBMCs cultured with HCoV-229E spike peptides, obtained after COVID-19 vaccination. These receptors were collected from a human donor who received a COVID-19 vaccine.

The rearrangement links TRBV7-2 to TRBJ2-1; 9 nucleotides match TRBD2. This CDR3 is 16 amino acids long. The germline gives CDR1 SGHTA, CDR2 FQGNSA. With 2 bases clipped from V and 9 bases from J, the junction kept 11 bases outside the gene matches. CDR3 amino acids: CASSLTLAGPVSEQFF. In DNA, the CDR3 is TGTGCCAGCAGCTTAACTCTAGCGGGGCCAGTCAGTGAGCAGTTCTTC.

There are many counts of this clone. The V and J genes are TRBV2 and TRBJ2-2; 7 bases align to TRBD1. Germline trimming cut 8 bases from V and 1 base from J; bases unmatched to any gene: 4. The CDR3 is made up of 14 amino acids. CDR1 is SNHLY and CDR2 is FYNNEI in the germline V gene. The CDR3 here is CASGTGENTGELFF. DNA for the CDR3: TGTGCCAGCGGAACAGGGGAGAACACCGGGGAGCTGTTTTTT.

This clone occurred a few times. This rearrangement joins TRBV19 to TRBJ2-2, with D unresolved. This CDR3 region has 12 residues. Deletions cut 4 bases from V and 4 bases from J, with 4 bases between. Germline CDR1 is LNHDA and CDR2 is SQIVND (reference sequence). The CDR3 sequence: CASSTATGELFF. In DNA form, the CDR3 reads TGTGCCAGTAGTACGGCCACCGGGGAGCTGTTTTTT. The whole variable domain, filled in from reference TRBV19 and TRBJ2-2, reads DGGITQSPKYLFRKEGQNVTLSCEQNLNHDAMYWYRQDPGQGLRLIYYSQIVNDFQKGDIAEGYSVSREKKESFPLTVTSAQKNPTAFYLCASSTATGELFFGEGSRLTVL.

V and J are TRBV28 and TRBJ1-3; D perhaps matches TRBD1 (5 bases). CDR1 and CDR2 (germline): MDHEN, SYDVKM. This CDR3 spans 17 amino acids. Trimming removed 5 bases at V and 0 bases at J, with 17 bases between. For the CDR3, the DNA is TGTGCCAGCAGTCTAGAGACAGCCCGCCGCTCTGGAAACACCATATATTTT. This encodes CASSLETARRSGNTIYF.